The rows below give T cell receptor beta chains drawn from one sample of a study of T cell responses to AZD1222 COVID-19 vaccine. Here immunoSEQ multiplex PCR was the method, and the copy in TCRdb shows in-frame clones only, minus some. Here the sample spans about 170,000 clones, roughly 89% being singletons. Sequencing used peripheral blood, obtained 28 days after the second AZD1222 dose. The receptor set was obtained from an adult who received the AZD1222 COVID-19 vaccine. Each CDR3 is given with its conserved first and last residue. A D gene is named only where the DNA matches it firmly. Clone size, where shown, is once, few, many, or a class for clones that have expanded.

j_call d_call v_call clone_size cdr3_aa cdr3_nt
TRBJ1-2 . TRBV18 . CASSPAQGKSYIYGYTF TGTGCCAGCTCACCAGCGCAGGGAAAGTCGTATATCTATGGCTACACCTTC
TRBJ2-7 . TRBV15 . CATSRDLGVYEQYF TGTGCCACCAGCAGAGATTTGGGAGTCTACGAGCAGTACTTC
TRBJ2-3 TRBD1 TRBV19 . CASSTGQGADTQYF TGTGCCAGTAGTACCGGACAGGGGGCAGATACGCAGTATTTT
TRBJ2-5 TRBD2 TRBV5-6 . CASSLTSGAQETQYF TGTGCCAGCAGCTTGACTAGCGGGGCCCAAGAGACCCAGTACTTC
TRBJ1-1 . TRBV19 . CASTSLVGRNTEAFF TGTGCCAGTACCTCCCTTGTGGGCCGGAACACTGAAGCTTTCTTT
TRBJ1-1 . TRBV3-1/TRBV3-2 . CASSQAIGTEAFF TGTGCCAGCAGCCAGGCCATCGGCACTGAAGCTTTCTTT
TRBJ2-6 . TRBV23-1 once CASSQSKDSQTPSGANVLTF TGCGCCAGCAGTCAATCGAAAGACAGCCAGACCCCTTCTGGGGCCAACGTCCTGACTTTC
TRBJ2-1 . TRBV20-1 . CSASERYNEQFF TGCAGTGCTAGTGAGCGCTACAATGAGCAGTTCTTC
TRBJ2-1 TRBD2 TRBV4-2 . CASRSGANEQFF TGTGCCAGCAGAAGCGGGGCGAATGAGCAGTTCTTC
TRBJ2-3 TRBD2 TRBV11-2 . CASSLVSGGVGDTQYF TGTGCCAGCAGCTTAGTAAGCGGGGGGGTCGGAGATACGCAGTATTTT
TRBJ1-6 . TRBV7-2 . CASSLTIRDSPLHF TGTGCCAGCAGCTTGACAATCCGGGATTCACCCCTCCACTTT
TRBJ2-1 . TRBV19 . CASRGIGPNNEQFF TGTGCCAGTAGGGGGATCGGACCCAACAATGAGCAGTTCTTC
TRBJ1-2 TRBD1 TRBV19 few CASSRQGDGYTF TGTGCCAGTAGTCGACAGGGTGATGGCTACACCTTC
TRBJ1-1 . TRBV5-1 . CASSLEWVRNTEAFF TGCGCCAGCAGCTTGGAATGGGTGAGGAACACTGAAGCTTTCTTT
TRBJ1-6 TRBD1 TRBV27 . CASALGQGVSPLHF TGTGCCAGCGCCTTGGGACAGGGCGTCTCACCCCTCCACTTT
TRBJ2-3 TRBD2 TRBV5-5 . CASSCHTSGGAGDTQYF TGTGCCAGCAGCTGCCATACTAGCGGGGGGGCCGGGGATACGCAGTATTTT
TRBJ1-3 . TRBV12-3/TRBV12-4 . CASQKSSGNTIYF TGTGCCAGTCAAAAGAGCTCTGGAAACACCATATATTTT
TRBJ2-7 TRBD2 TRBV29-1 . CSVEGAGGGYEQYF TGCAGCGTTGAAGGAGCGGGGGGCGGGTACGAGCAGTACTTC
TRBJ2-1 . TRBV12-3/TRBV12-4 . CASSSGTYNEQFF TGTGCCAGCAGTTCCGGGACTTACAATGAGCAGTTCTTC
TRBJ1-1 . TRBV29-1 . CSVEAWGRTEAFF TGCAGCGTTGAAGCATGGGGGCGCACTGAAGCTTTCTTT
TRBJ1-1 TRBD1 TRBV5-1 few CASSPGWTGAGTEAFF TGCGCCAGCAGCCCGGGTTGGACAGGGGCCGGCACTGAAGCTTTCTTT
TRBJ2-1 . TRBV29-1 . CSVEDRLGEQFF TGCAGCGTTGAAGATCGCCTAGGGGAGCAGTTCTTC
TRBJ1-1 . TRBV30 . CAWTDGIRGPNTEAFF TGTGCCTGGACGGACGGGATACGCGGGCCGAACACTGAAGCTTTCTTT
TRBJ1-1 . TRBV19 once CASNFMGQSNTEAFF TGTGCCAGTAATTTTATGGGGCAGTCGAACACTGAAGCTTTCTTT
TRBJ1-2 TRBD1 TRBV6-4 . CASSDSDVQGAYGYTF TGTGCCAGCAGTGATTCGGACGTACAGGGGGCTTACGGCTACACCTTC
TRBJ1-5 . TRBV2 . CASSVYVNQPQHF TGTGCCAGCAGTGTTTACGTCAATCAGCCCCAGCATTTT
TRBJ1-2 TRBD1 TRBV4-2 . CASSQEGTGNYGYTF TGTGCCAGCAGCCAAGAGGGGACAGGGAACTATGGCTACACCTTC
TRBJ2-5 TRBD2 TRBV27 . CASSSLGGWETQYF TGTGCCAGCAGTTCGCTCGGGGGGTGGGAGACCCAGTACTTC
TRBJ2-3 . TRBV4-2 . CASSQVGGGTDTQYF TGTGCCAGCAGCCAAGTCGGCGGGGGCACAGATACGCAGTATTTT
TRBJ2-3 TRBD2 TRBV10-1 . CASSESAAGVRADTQYF TGCGCCAGCAGTGAGTCCGCGGCGGGGGTGAGGGCAGATACGCAGTATTTT
TRBJ1-2 . TRBV6-5 . CASGMTGSYGYTF TGTGCCAGCGGAATGACAGGCTCCTATGGCTACACCTTC
TRBJ2-1 . TRBV7-8 . CASSLGGRGGYNEQFF TGTGCCAGCAGCTTAGGGGGCCGAGGCGGCTACAATGAGCAGTTCTTC
TRBJ2-1 TRBD1 TRBV4-1 . CASSQIIGQVYNEQFF TGCGCCAGCAGCCAAATCATAGGACAGGTATACAATGAGCAGTTCTTC
TRBJ1-4 . TRBV25-1 . CASSSGAGWEKLFF TGTGCCAGCAGTTCAGGGGCAGGCTGGGAAAAACTGTTTTTT
TRBJ2-5 . TRBV9 . CASSVALEGDQETQYF TGTGCCAGCAGCGTAGCCCTTGAGGGGGACCAAGAGACCCAGTACTTC
TRBJ1-2 . TRBV5-8 . CASSRPGYGYTF TGTGCCAGCAGCCGGCCAGGGTACGGCTACACCTTC
TRBJ1-5 . TRBV18 . CASSPAQEQPQHF TGTGCCAGCTCACCAGCACAGGAGCAGCCCCAGCATTTT
TRBJ2-2 . TRBV5-1 . CASSPHTGELFF TGCGCCAGCAGCCCCCACACCGGGGAGCTGTTTTTT
TRBJ1-1 . TRBV5-4 . CASSTSARTEAFF TGTGCCAGCAGCACGTCAGCTAGAACTGAAGCTTTCTTT
TRBJ1-1 . TRBV6-5 . CASSYFRVGTEAFF TGTGCCAGCAGTTATTTTAGGGTTGGGACTGAAGCTTTCTTT
TRBJ1-3 . TRBV15 . CATSTGDIAGNTIYF TGTGCCACCAGTACCGGGGACATCGCCGGAAACACCATATATTTT
TRBJ2-7 . TRBV27 . CASSLRGVSYEQYF TGTGCCAGCAGTTTACGGGGTGTTTCATACGAGCAGTACTTC
TRBJ2-1 . TRBV6-5 . CASLGTPEQFF TGTGCCAGCTTAGGGACACCTGAGCAGTTCTTC
TRBJ1-6 . TRBV3-1/TRBV3-2 . CASSLGTSHSPLHF TGTGCCAGCAGCCTAGGTACTTCACATTCACCCCTCCACTTT
TRBJ1-2 . TRBV12-3/TRBV12-4 . CASSETLNYGYTF TGTGCCAGCAGTGAGACACTAAACTATGGCTACACCTTC
TRBJ2-3 . TRBV19 . CASSAGATDTQYF TGTGCCAGTAGTGCAGGGGCCACAGATACGCAGTATTTT
TRBJ2-1 . TRBV3-1/TRBV3-2 . CASSQAGYTHNEQFF TGTGCCAGCAGCCAAGCGGGTTACACCCACAATGAGCAGTTCTTC
TRBJ2-5 . TRBV11-2 . CASSSRHGPPGQETQYF TGTGCCAGCAGCTCCCGTCACGGACCTCCGGGACAAGAGACCCAGTACTTC